The clone carrying this T cell receptor beta chain came up once. The antigen is unknown. Libraries were prepared by immunoSEQ multiplex PCR; TCRdb keeps only in-frame clonotypes and omits some of them. The sample records roughly 38,000 clones, roughly 86% being singletons. This record comes from a study of OX40 agonist ivuxolimab in advanced cancers. Study-wide points: Dose levels from 0.1 to 3.0 mg/kg saw CD4+ and CD8+ blood T cells expand clonally by week 6. Fewer expanded clones were found on average in CD4+ than in CD8+ T cells. Antigens targeted by the expanded peripheral T cells were not determined.

Blood sampling took place at baseline, cycle 4 day 1, and cycle 7 day 1. The CDR3 has 15 residues. Trimming cost V 6 bases and J 6 bases, with 15 bases left between them. Germline loops: CDR1 MNHNS, CDR2 SASEGT. This receptor was taken from an adult with an advanced solid tumor such as melanoma, head and neck, liver or kidney cancer. The rearrangement links TRBV6-1 to TRBJ1-6, with D possibly TRBD1 on 5 matching bases. Sequencing used CD4+ or CD8+ T cells sorted from blood, obtained in a trial of the OX40 agonist ivuxolimab. The CDR3 nucleotides read TGTGCCAGCAGCACCCGGGGGTTCGCTAATTCACCCCTCCACTTT. It is translated as CASSTRGFANSPLHF.